This T cell receptor beta chain was recovered during a study of blood T cell repertoires in COVID-19. Germline assignment: CDR1 MDHEN and CDR2 SYDVKM. Trimming at V came to 7 bases and at J to 1 base, leaving 11 bases not matched to a gene. The CDR3 covers 17 residues. Study members were between about 18 and 90 years old and lived in around 24 US regions. Sequencing was performed with immunoSEQ multiplex PCR; in TCRdb, only in-frame clones are kept and a portion is missing. This sample has about 220,000 clones, with roughly 90% found just once. The chain recombines TRBV28 with TRBJ2-2, with 8 bases identical to TRBD2. The specimen was PBMCs or T cells enriched from blood (not recorded which). The sequence was obtained from a woman aged 25 to 45 who had recovered from COVID-19. The CDR3 DNA reads TGTGCCAGCATCTTCGGAGGCCTAGCGGGGAACACCGGGGAGCTGTTTTTT. It codes for CASIFGGLAGNTGELFF.